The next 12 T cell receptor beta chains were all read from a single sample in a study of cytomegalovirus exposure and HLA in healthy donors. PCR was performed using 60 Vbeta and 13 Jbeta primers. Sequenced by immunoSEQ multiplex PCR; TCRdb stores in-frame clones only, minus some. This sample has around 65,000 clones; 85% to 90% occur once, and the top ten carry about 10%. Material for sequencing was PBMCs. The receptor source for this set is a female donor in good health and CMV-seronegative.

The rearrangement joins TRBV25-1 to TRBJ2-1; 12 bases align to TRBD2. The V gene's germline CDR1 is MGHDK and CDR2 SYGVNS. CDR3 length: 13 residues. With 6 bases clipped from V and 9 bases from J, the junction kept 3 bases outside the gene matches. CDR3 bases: TGTGCCAGCAGGACTAGCGGGAGCGGTGAGCAGTTCTTC. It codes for CASRTSGSGEQFF. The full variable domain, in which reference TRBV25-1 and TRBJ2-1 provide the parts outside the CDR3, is EADIYQTPRYLVIGTGKKITLECSQTMGHDKMYWYQQDPGMELHLIHYSYGVNSTEKGDLSSESTVSRIRTEHFPLTLESARPSHTSQYLCASRTSGSGEQFFGPGTRLTVL.

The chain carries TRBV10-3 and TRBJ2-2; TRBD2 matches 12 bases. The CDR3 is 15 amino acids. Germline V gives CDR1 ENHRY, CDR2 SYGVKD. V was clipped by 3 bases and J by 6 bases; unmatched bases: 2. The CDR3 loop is CAISERLAGAGELFF. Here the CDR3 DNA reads TGTGCCATCAGTGAACGACTAGCGGGGGCCGGGGAGCTGTTTTTT.

The CDR3 loop reads CASSQVQGFLAGEQFF. CDR3 in DNA: TGCGCCAGCAGCCAAGTTCAGGGTTTTTTAGCGGGGGAGCAGTTCTTC. The V call is TRBV4-3, the J call TRBJ2-1; 8 positions match TRBD2. Looked up from germline, CDR1 is LGHNA and CDR2 is YSLEER. There are 16 residues in the CDR3. Trimming took 1 base from V and 10 from J; bases not matched to a gene: 12.

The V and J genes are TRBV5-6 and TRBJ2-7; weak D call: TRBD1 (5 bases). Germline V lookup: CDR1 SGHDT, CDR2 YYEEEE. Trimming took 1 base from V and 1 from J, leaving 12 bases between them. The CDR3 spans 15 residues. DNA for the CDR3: TGTGCCAGCAGCTTGAGACAGTGGGTATCCTACGAGCAGTACTTC. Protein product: CASSLRQWVSYEQYF. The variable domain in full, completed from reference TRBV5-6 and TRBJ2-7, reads DAGVTQSPTHLIKTRGQQVTLRCSPKSGHDTVSWYQQALGQGPQFIFQYYEEEERQRGNFPDRFSGHQFPNYSSELNVNALLLGDSALYLCASSLRQWVSYEQYFGPGTRLTVT.

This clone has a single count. The CDR3 DNA reads TGTGCCAGCCAAATTTCGGACATCCTATTCACCGGGGAGCTGTTTTTT. It encodes CASQISDILFTGELFF. The V gene is TRBV7-8, the J gene TRBJ2-2; tentatively, D is TRBD1 (5 bases). The germline V gene encodes CDR1 SGHVS and CDR2 FQNEAQ. The CDR3 has 16 residues. Trimming took 8 bases from V and 4 from J, leaving 20 bases between them.

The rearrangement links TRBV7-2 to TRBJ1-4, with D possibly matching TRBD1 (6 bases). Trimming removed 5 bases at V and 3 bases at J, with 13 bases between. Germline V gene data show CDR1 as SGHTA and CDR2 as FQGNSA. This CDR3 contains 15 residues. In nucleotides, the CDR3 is TGTGCCAGCAGCACCTGGACAGATCCTAATGAAAAACTGTTTTTT. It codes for CASSTWTDPNEKLFF.

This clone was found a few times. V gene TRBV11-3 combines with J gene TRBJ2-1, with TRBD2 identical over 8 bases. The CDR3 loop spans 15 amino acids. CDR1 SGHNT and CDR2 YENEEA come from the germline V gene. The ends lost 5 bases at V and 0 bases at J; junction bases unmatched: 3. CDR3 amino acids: CASSPGTSSYNEQFF. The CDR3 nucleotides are TGTGCCAGCAGCCCCGGGACTAGCTCCTACAATGAGCAGTTCTTC. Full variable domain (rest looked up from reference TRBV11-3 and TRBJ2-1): EAGVVQSPRYKIIEKKQPVAFWCNPISGHNTLYWYLQNLGQGPELLIRYENEEAVDDSQLPKDRFSAERLKGVDSTLKIQPAELGDSAVYLCASSPGTSSYNEQFFGPGTRLTVL.

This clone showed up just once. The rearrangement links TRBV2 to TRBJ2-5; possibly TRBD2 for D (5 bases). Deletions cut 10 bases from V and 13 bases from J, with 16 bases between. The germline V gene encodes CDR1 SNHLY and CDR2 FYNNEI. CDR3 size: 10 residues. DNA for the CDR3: TGTGCCACTATAGGACTCCATTTGTACTTC. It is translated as CATIGLHLYF.

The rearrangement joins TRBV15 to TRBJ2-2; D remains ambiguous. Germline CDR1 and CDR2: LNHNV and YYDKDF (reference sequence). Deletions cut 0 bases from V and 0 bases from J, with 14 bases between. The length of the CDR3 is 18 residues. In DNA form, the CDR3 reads TGTGCCACCAGCAGAGATAGCCGCCCACGGGCGAACACCGGGGAGCTGTTTTTT. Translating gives CATSRDSRPRANTGELFF.

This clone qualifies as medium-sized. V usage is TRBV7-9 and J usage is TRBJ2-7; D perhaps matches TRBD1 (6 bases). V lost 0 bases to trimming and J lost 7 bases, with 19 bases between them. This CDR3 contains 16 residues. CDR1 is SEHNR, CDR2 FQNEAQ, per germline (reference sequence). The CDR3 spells CASSLAANAGTREQYF. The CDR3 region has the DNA TGTGCCAGCAGCTTAGCGGCGAACGCAGGGACAAGGGAGCAGTACTTC.

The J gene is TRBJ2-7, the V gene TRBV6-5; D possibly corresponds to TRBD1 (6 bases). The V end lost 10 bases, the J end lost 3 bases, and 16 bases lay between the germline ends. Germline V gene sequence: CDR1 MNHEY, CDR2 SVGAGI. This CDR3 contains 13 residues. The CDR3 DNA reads TGTGCCACTTCTCAGACAGGCCTCTACGAGCAGTACTTC. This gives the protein CATSQTGLYEQYF.

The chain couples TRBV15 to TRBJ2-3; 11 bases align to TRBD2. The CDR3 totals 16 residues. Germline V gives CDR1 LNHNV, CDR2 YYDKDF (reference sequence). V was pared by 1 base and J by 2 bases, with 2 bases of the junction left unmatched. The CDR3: CATSRGLAGFTDTQYF. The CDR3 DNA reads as TGTGCCACCAGCAGAGGACTAGCGGGGTTCACAGATACGCAGTATTTT.